A selection of T cell receptor beta chains follows, all from one sample in a study of T-cell reconstitution after alpha-beta-depleted transplantation in children. TCRdb passed the PCR reads through MiXCR, listing each CDR3 protein once. The table includes almost 400,000 distinct CDR3 sequences, over 20% detected once. Sequencing was performed on PBMCs from the stem cell graft donor, taken from the stem cell graft. These receptors came from a human donor who donated a stem cell graft to a child with acute myeloid leukemia. The conserved cysteine and the conserved F or W are not part of the CDR3 here.

v_call | cdr3_aa
TRBV27 | ASSPRDRGDEQF
TRBV29-1 | SVEPSGSGFEQF
TRBV29-1 | SLSCPGGHEQY
TRBV12-3/TRBV12-4 | ASTPGGRVGEQY
TRBV7-8 | ASSPRLAGGGQF
TRBV6-1 | ASRRVASEHSYEQY
TRBV6-5 | ASTRGEGNQPQH
TRBV18 | ASTPRTQETQY
TRBV28 | ASSTRTGPGYYEQY
TRBV5-1 | ASSLDGGGEKLSGNTIY
TRBV4-3 | ASSQGFWQGRSYEQY
TRBV20-1 | SAGHLQETQY
TRBV12-3/TRBV12-4 | ASSVGTVDNEKLF
TRBV20-1 | SAQTVVRGSYEQY
TRBV5-8 | ASSFRIQQAF
TRBV5-1 | ASGGTGSYITSTDTQY